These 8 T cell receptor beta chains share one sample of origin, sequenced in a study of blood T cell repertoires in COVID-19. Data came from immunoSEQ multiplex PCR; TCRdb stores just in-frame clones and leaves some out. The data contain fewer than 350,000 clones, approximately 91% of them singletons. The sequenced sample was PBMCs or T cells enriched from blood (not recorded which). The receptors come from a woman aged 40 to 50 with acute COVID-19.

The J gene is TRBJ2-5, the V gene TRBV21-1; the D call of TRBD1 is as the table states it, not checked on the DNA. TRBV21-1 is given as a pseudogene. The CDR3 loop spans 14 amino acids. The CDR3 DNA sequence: TGTGCCAGCAGCTGGGGCGGTTGGCAAGAGACCCAGTACTTC. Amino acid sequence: CASSWGGWQETQYF.

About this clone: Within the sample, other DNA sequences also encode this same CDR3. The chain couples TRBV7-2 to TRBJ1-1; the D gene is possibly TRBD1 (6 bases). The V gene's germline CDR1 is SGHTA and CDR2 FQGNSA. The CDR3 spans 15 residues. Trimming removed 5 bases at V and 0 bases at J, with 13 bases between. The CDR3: CASSPRQGLNTEAFF. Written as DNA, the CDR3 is TGTGCCAGCAGCCCCCGCCAGGGGTTGAACACTGAAGCTTTCTTT.

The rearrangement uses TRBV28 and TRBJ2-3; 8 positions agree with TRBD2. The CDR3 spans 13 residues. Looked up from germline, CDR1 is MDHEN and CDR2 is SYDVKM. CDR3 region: CSGGARFQDTQYF. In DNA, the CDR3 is TGTTCGGGGGGGGCCAGGTTTCAAGATACGCAGTATTTT.

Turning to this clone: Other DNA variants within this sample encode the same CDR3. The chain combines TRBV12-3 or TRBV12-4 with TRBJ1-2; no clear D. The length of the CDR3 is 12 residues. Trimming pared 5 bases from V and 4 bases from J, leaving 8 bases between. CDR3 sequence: CASSPRGYGYTF. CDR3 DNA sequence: TGTGCCAGCAGTCCACGCGGCTATGGCTACACCTTC.

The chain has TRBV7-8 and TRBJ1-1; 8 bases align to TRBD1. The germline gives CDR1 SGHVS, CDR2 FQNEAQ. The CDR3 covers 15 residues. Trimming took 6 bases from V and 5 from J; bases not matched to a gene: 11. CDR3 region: CASSLRTGIETEAFF. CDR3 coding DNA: TGTGCCAGCAGTCTTCGGACAGGGATAGAGACTGAAGCTTTCTTT.

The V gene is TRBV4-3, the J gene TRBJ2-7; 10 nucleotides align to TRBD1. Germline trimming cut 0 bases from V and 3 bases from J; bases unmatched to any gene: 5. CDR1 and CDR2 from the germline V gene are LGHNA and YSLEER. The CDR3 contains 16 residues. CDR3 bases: TGCGCCAGCAGCCAAGACCAAGGGACAGGGGACTACGAGCAGTACTTC. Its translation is CASSQDQGTGDYEQYF.

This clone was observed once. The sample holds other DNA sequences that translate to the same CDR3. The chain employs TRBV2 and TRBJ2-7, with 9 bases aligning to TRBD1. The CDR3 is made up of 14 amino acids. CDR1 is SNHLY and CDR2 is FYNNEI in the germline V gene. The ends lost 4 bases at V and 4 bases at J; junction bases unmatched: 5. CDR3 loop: CASSVGQGSYEQYF. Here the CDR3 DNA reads TGTGCCAGCAGTGTGGGACAGGGATCGTACGAGCAGTACTTC.

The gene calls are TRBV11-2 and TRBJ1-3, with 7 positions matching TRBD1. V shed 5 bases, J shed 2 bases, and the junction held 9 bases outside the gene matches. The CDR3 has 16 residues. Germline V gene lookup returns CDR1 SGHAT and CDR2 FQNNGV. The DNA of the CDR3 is TGTGCCAGCAGCCACTACGTGGGGACAGCTGGAAACACCATATATTTT. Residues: CASSHYVGTAGNTIYF. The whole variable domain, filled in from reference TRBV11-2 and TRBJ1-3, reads EAGVAQSPRYKIIEKRQSVAFWCNPISGHATLYWYQQILGQGPKLLIQFQNNGVVDDSQLPKDRFSAERLKGVDSTLKIQPAKLEDSAVYLCASSHYVGTAGNTIYFGEGSWLTVV.